Listed below are T cell receptor beta chains from one sample, sequenced in a study of T cells in Graves' hyperthyroidism and ophthalmopathy. TCRdb independently ran MiXCR on the multiplex PCR reads; one entry per CDR3 protein. The sample includes 690,000 or so distinct CDR3 sequences, approximately 18% of them seen just once. Source material: blood. All receptors come from a woman between 45 and 60 years old with Graves' hyperthyroidism that later progressed to Graves' ophthalmopathy. CDR3s include the opening cysteine and the closing phenylalanine or tryptophan. D genes are given only for firm matches. Rows give clone size only sometimes, using once, few, many, or a class for an expanded clone.

TRBJ2-7	.	TRBV20-1	many	CSARDLRYEQYF	TGCAGTGCTAGAGATCTCCGCTACGAGCAGTACTTC
TRBJ2-4	.	TRBV5-1	many	CASSSNFRTENIQYF	TGCGCCAGCAGCTCTAATTTCAGGACGGAAAACATTCAGTACTTC
TRBJ1-1	.	TRBV6-2/TRBV6-3	many	CASSYPTALRSNTEAFF	TGTGCCAGCAGTTATCCGACAGCTCTCCGGAGCAACACTGAAGCTTTCTTT
TRBJ2-1	.	TRBV27	many	CASSPSAGWFNEQFF	TGTGCCAGCAGTCCCTCGGCGGGCTGGTTCAATGAGCAGTTCTTC
TRBJ2-3	.	TRBV7-3	.	CASSRANPDTQYF	TGTGCCAGCAGCCGGGCGAATCCAGATACGCAGTATTTT
TRBJ2-5	TRBD2	TRBV20-1	.	CSARVGTSGGVLKTQYF	TGCAGTGCTAGAGTCGGGACTAGCGGGGGGGTCCTGAAGACCCAGTACTTC
TRBJ2-1	.	TRBV7-2	few	CASSLALGGGVNEQFF	TGTGCCAGCAGCTTAGCGCTGGGAGGGGGCGTGAATGAGCAGTTCTTC
TRBJ2-2	TRBD1	TRBV24-1	few	CATSPRGDRGRGGELFF	TGTGCCACCAGTCCCAGAGGGGACAGGGGGCGAGGCGGGGAGCTGTTTTTT
TRBJ2-5	.	TRBV11-1	many	CASSYTEETQYF	TGTGCCAGCAGCTACACTGAAGAGACCCAGTACTTC
TRBJ1-1	.	TRBV7-9	.	CASRPDINTEAFF	TGTGCCAGCAGGCCGGACATTAACACTGAAGCTTTCTTT
TRBJ2-4	.	TRBV11-2	few	CASSGTRAENIQYF	TGTGCCAGCAGCGGGACACGAGCCGAAAACATTCAGTACTTC
TRBJ2-7	.	TRBV9	few	CASSASSGPTYEQYF	TGTGCCAGCAGCGCCTCTTCCGGACCAACCTACGAGCAGTACTTC
TRBJ2-5	.	TRBV4-1	.	CASSQWVGPQETQYF	TGCGCCAGCAGCCAATGGGTCGGACCACAAGAGACCCAGTACTTC
TRBJ1-2	.	TRBV27	.	CASSKQGLSGYTF	TGTGCCAGCAGTAAACAGGGACTTTCAGGCTACACCTTC
TRBJ1-2	.	TRBV2	many	CASHLWDKANYGYTF	TGTGCCAGCCACCTCTGGGACAAGGCTAACTATGGCTACACCTTC
TRBJ2-1	.	TRBV7-7	.	CASSLDRSGEQFF	TGTGCTAGCAGCTTAGACAGATCTGGTGAGCAGTTCTTC
TRBJ1-2	TRBD1	TRBV7-2	few	CASSFQGGFYGYTF	TGTGCCAGCAGCTTCCAGGGGGGATTCTATGGCTACACCTTC
TRBJ1-3	.	TRBV5-8	few	CASSGWGSTTFTIYF	TGTGCCAGCAGCGGGTGGGGGTCTACGACGTTTACCATATATTTT
TRBJ1-1	.	TRBV20-1	few	CSAPGDFEAFF	TGCAGTGCTCCAGGAGATTTTGAAGCTTTCTTT
TRBJ2-7	.	TRBV3-1	many	CASSQEPVSYEQYF	TGTGCCAGCAGCCAAGAGCCGGTTTCCTACGAGCAGTACTTC
TRBJ2-3	TRBD2	TRBV3-1	many	CASSPGTSGGMTDTQYF	TGTGCCAGCAGCCCGGGGACTAGCGGGGGCATGACAGATACGCAGTATTTT
TRBJ2-7	.	TRBV12-3/TRBV12-4	few	CASSPRAGSVQYF	TGTGCCAGCAGTCCGAGGGCCGGCAGCGTGCAGTACTTC
TRBJ1-4	TRBD1	TRBV30	.	CAWSVIRTGRKTNEKLFF	TGTGCCTGGAGTGTCATCCGGACAGGGAGGAAAACTAATGAAAAACTGTTTTTT
TRBJ2-5	.	TRBV30	.	CAWSGGGGILGETQYF	TGTGCCTGGAGTGGCGGAGGGGGGATCTTGGGAGAGACCCAGTACTTC
TRBJ2-1	.	TRBV28	.	CASPQGPNEQFF	TGTGCCAGCCCTCAGGGTCCCAATGAGCAGTTCTTC
TRBJ1-2	.	TRBV4-1	once	CASSQDLINWDYGYTF	TGCGCCAGCAGCCAAGATCTTATTAACTGGGACTATGGCTACACCTTC
TRBJ2-7	.	TRBV3-1	few	CASRPSGGWNEQYF	TGTGCCAGTCGCCCCTCAGGGGGGTGGAACGAGCAGTACTTC
TRBJ2-5	TRBD1	TRBV5-6	many	CASSAGWTGGIETQYF	TGTGCCAGCAGCGCCGGTTGGACAGGGGGCATCGAGACCCAGTACTTC
TRBJ1-3	TRBD1	TRBV19	few	CASQGQVGAGNTIYF	TGTGCCAGCCAGGGACAGGTCGGGGCCGGAAACACCATATATTTT
TRBJ2-1	.	TRBV6-1	few	CASSENGSSDEQFF	TGTGCCAGCAGTGAGAATGGGAGTTCCGATGAGCAGTTCTTC
TRBJ1-2	TRBD1	TRBV6-6	few	CASSYRGQGAPGYTF	TGTGCCAGCAGTTACCGGGGACAGGGGGCGCCTGGCTACACCTTC
TRBJ2-2	.	TRBV12-3/TRBV12-4	few	CASSLRDRNTGELFF	TGTGCCAGCAGTTTGCGGGACAGAAACACCGGGGAGCTGTTTTTT
TRBJ1-2	.	TRBV6-2/TRBV6-3	.	CASGDRPVGYGYTF	TGTGCCAGCGGAGATCGCCCGGTGGGTTATGGCTACACCTTC
TRBJ2-5	TRBD1	TRBV25-1	.	CASSESNRGYQETQYF	TGTGCCAGCAGTGAATCGAACAGGGGATACCAAGAGACCCAGTACTTC
TRBJ1-3	.	TRBV5-6	once	CASSLAVGVAGNTIYF	TGTGCCAGCAGCTTGGCCGTAGGGGTAGCTGGAAACACCATATATTTT
TRBJ1-1	.	TRBV6-1	few	CASSEHRYTEAFF	TGTGCCAGCAGCGAACACAGGTACACTGAAGCTTTCTTT
TRBJ1-5	.	TRBV18	few	CASSPPPGPEGQPQHF	TGTGCCAGCTCACCACCTCCGGGGCCCGAAGGTCAGCCCCAGCATTTT
TRBJ2-2	.	TRBV3-1	many	CASSPLWAPDTGELFF	TGTGCCAGCAGCCCCTTATGGGCCCCCGACACCGGGGAGCTGTTTTTT
TRBJ1-4	.	TRBV5-1	.	CASSLEVPANEKLFF	TGCGCCAGCAGCTTGGAGGTCCCCGCTAATGAAAAACTGTTTTTT
TRBJ1-1	.	TRBV10-2	.	CASSESGGLRHTEAFF	TGCGCCAGCAGTGAGTCGGGGGGTCTAAGGCACACTGAAGCTTTCTTT
TRBJ1-2	.	TRBV4-2	few	CASSQALGDGANYGYTF	TGTGCCAGCAGCCAAGCCCTGGGGGACGGAGCTAACTATGGCTACACCTTC
TRBJ2-3	.	TRBV20-1	.	CSARDLTGSPPTTDTQYF	TGCAGTGCTAGAGATCTTACAGGTTCCCCCCCCACCACAGATACGCAGTATTTT
TRBJ2-3	TRBD2	TRBV20-1	few	CSAPGRGTDTQYF	TGCAGTGCTCCGGGGAGGGGCACAGATACGCAGTATTTT
TRBJ1-4	.	TRBV20-1	few	CSARDRGGKLFF	TGCAGTGCTAGAGATAGAGGAGGAAAACTGTTTTTT
TRBJ2-3	.	TRBV18	few	CASSPEDSRTDTQYF	TGTGCCAGCTCACCCGAAGACAGCAGGACAGATACGCAGTATTTT
TRBJ1-2	.	TRBV6-1	few	CASKSEGISYGYTF	TGTGCCAGCAAATCGGAGGGGATCTCCTATGGCTACACCTTC